This T cell receptor (beta chain) was sequenced in a study of OX40 agonist ivuxolimab in advanced cancers. At the level of the study: Each patient was given ivuxolimab into a vein every 2 weeks, at 0.01 to 10 mg/kg. Study-wide results and limits: In general, CD8+ T cells held more expanded clones than CD4+ did, on average. Antigens targeted by the expanded peripheral T cells were not determined.

Assay: immunoSEQ multiplex PCR; the TCRdb copy retains only in-frame clones and omits some. The sample holds tens of thousands of clones, approximately 80% seen once. Trimming cost V 3 bases and J 2 bases, with 12 bases left between them. The CDR3 extends over 15 amino acids. The germline gives CDR1 LGHNA, CDR2 YNFKEQ. On this clone itself: The antigen is unknown.

The sequence derives from an adult with an advanced solid tumor such as melanoma, head and neck, liver or kidney cancer. The specimen was CD4+ or CD8+ T cells sorted from blood, collected in a trial of the OX40 agonist ivuxolimab. The rearrangement uses TRBV4-2 and TRBJ2-3; tentative D call: TRBD2 (6 bases). As DNA, the CDR3 is TGTGCCAGCAGCCACGATCTAGCGAACACAGATACGCAGTATTTT. It translates to CASSHDLANTDTQYF.